This T cell receptor (beta chain) was recorded in a study of blood T cells in healthy people across ages. Donors were systemically healthy Caucasian individuals from Russia aged about 6 to 90 years. The authors extracted at least 6 micrograms of total RNA per sample. Trimming took 5 bases from V and 7 from J; bases not matched to a gene: 8. CDR3 size: 15 residues. Looked up from germline, CDR1 is SEHNR and CDR2 is FQNEAQ (reference sequence). Study results and limitations: Without sorted subsets, naive and antigen-experienced compartments could not be conclusively compared. Researchers deemed the diversity estimates from one million T cells underestimates.

Combining a sample-barcoded 5' primer with a J-beta primer mix, a second PCR ran for 7 to 11 cycles. TCRdb reanalysed the 5' RACE reads using MiXCR and keeps one entry per CDR3 protein. The profile shows around 900,000 distinct CDR3 sequences, 25% to 35% of them singletons. This clonotype has just a few counts. Its antigen is undetermined. The specimen was blood. The TCR was taken from a woman of 80 years or more in good health. The chain joins TRBV7-9 to TRBJ1-4; 9 bases map to TRBD1. The CDR3 nucleotides read TGTGCCAGCAGCCCACAGGGGGCGCAGGGTGAAAAACTGTTTTTT. Amino acid sequence: CASSPQGAQGEKLFF.